This T cell receptor (beta chain) was captured by sequencing in a study of T cell repertoires in cytomegalovirus infection. Across the whole study: Public TCR beta signatures provided an indication of both CMV infection and a matching HLA type. Study-wide results and limits: Within the response measured ex vivo, HLA-C-restricted CMV-specific TCR beta clonotypes were dominant.

MiXCR, run by TCRdb on the reads, gives a single entry per CDR3 protein. This table holds around 750,000 distinct CDR3 sequences, 32% found once. Trimming cost V 6 bases and J 1 base, with 9 bases left between them. CDR3 length: 13 amino acids. A note on this clonotype: Its antigen is currently unknown.

This TCR was sampled from a human donor in good health (CMV status not recorded). Some clones in this sample may be carry-over from other donors' samples. The rearrangement joins TRBV12-3 or TRBV12-4 to TRBJ2-5; no definite D call. Sequencing was performed on cultured CD8+ T cells from PBMCs, taken from culture after CMV antigen stimulation. The CDR3 spells CASRGLLQETQYF. The CDR3 DNA reads as TGTGCCAGCAGAGGATTACTCCAAGAGACCCAGTACTTC.